This TCR beta chain was captured in a study of blood T cell repertoires in COVID-19. This clone appeared a few times. Germline CDR1 GTSNPN, CDR2 SVGIG (reference sequence). The CDR3 runs 13 residues. Trimming removed 0 bases from V and 7 bases from J; junction bases left unmatched: 2. Sequencing was performed with immunoSEQ multiplex PCR; in TCRdb, only in-frame clones are kept and a portion is missing. This table holds about 230,000 clones, under 85% found once. The receptor's source is a man between 60 and 70 years old who had recovered from COVID-19. The sequencing input was PBMCs or T cells enriched from blood (not recorded which). The chain uses TRBV30 and TRBJ1-4, with 7 bases lining up with TRBD1. For the CDR3, the DNA is TGTGCCTGGAGTGTCTCAGGGGGTGAAAAACTGTTTTTT. As protein: CAWSVSGGEKLFF. The entire variable domain, with the rest obtained from reference TRBV30 and TRBJ1-4, is as follows: SQTIHQWPATLVQPVGSPLSLECTVEGTSNPNLYWYRQAAGRGLQLLFYSVGIGQISSEVPQNLSASRPQDRQFILSSKKLLLSDSGFYLCAWSVSGGEKLFFGSGTQLSVL.